The 23 T cell receptor beta chains in this list originate from one sample, sequenced in a study of identical twins. MiXCR was run by TCRdb on the 5' RACE reads, yielding one entry per CDR3 protein. The table includes 270,000 or so distinct CDR3 sequences, about 8% detected once. The sample was also linked to a second study, of yellow fever vaccine responses in identical twins.

Material: CD8+ T cells sorted from blood. These TCRs come from a woman aged 18 to 35 in good health.

This clonotype was recorded many times. The V gene is TRBV12-3 or TRBV12-4, the J gene TRBJ2-2; perhaps D is TRBD1 or TRBD2 (5 bases each). The CDR3 has 15 amino acids. V lost 7 bases and J 1 base, leaving 13 bases between the germline ends. CDR3 in DNA: TGTGCCAGCACCCCCGGGACCCTGAACACCGGGGAGCTGTTTTTT. This encodes CASTPGTLNTGELFF.

This clonotype was picked up a small number of times. The CDR3: CASSVGQGFGGNTEAFF. The CDR3 DNA reads TGTGCCAGCAGCGTAGGACAGGGGTTCGGGGGGAACACTGAAGCTTTCTTT. This chain joins TRBV9 and TRBJ1-1; TRBD1 agrees at 8 bases. Losses at the gene ends were 0 bases for V and 1 base for J; bases not matched to a gene: 8. The length of the CDR3 is 17 residues. Germline CDR1 and CDR2: SGDLS and YYNGEE.

There are many counts of this clonotype. The rearrangement joins TRBV20-1 to TRBJ2-7, with D perhaps matching TRBD1 (6 bases). The CDR3 runs 14 residues. Germline V gives CDR1 DFQATT, CDR2 SNEGSKA (reference sequence). Trimming removed 6 bases at V and 3 bases at J, with 18 bases between. CDR3 DNA: TGCAGTGCCCCCCAAGGGGGTAATCTCTACGAGCAGTACTTC. It codes for CSAPQGGNLYEQYF.

This chain uses TRBV15 with TRBJ1-4; TRBD1 agrees at 7 bases. The CDR3 is 15 residues long. The V gene end was trimmed by 0 bases and the J gene end by 7 bases; junction bases not matched to a gene: 5. Per the germline V gene, CDR1 is LNHNV and CDR2 is YYDKDF (reference sequence). CDR3 DNA: TGTGCCACCAGCAGAGATCGAGGGGGCGGTGAAAAACTGTTTTTT. Amino acids: CATSRDRGGGEKLFF.

The table lists this clonotype with many counts. The chain links TRBV5-8 to TRBJ2-1; weak D call: TRBD1 (6 bases). With 5 bases removed from V and 4 bases from J, the gap between germline ends came to 10 bases. This CDR3 spans 13 amino acids. Germline V gives CDR1 SGHTS, CDR2 YDEGEE. This chain's CDR3 is CASRGTGYNEQFF. The CDR3 DNA is TGTGCCAGCAGGGGAACAGGGTACAATGAGCAGTTCTTC.

This clonotype was seen ten or more times. The chain links TRBV12-3 or TRBV12-4 to TRBJ2-7; D not certain. This CDR3 comprises 11 residues. V gave up 4 bases and J gave up 2 bases, with 3 bases separating them. CDR3 DNA sequence: TGTGCCAGCAGTTCCCCCTACGAGCAGTACTTC. This codes for CASSSPYEQYF.

The chain links TRBV30 to TRBJ2-7, with 11 bases lining up with TRBD1. This CDR3 contains 15 residues. Germline loops: CDR1 GTSNPN, CDR2 SVGIG (reference sequence). V trimming: 2 bases; J trimming: 3 bases; junction bases outside the gene matches: 6. CDR3: CAWSTTGTGGYEQYF. The DNA of the CDR3 is TGTGCCTGGAGTACGACCGGGACAGGGGGCTACGAGCAGTACTTC.

This clonotype has just a few counts. The chain combines TRBV24-1 with TRBJ2-5; D perhaps matches TRBD1 (6 bases). The CDR3 loop spans 17 amino acids. Looked up from germline, CDR1 is KGHDR and CDR2 is SFDVKD. The ends were cut back, 1 base at V and 1 base at J, with 15 bases in the middle. DNA for the CDR3: TGTGCCACCAGTGATTTTACTTCCGGGACAATCCAAGAGACCCAGTACTTC. Translated: CATSDFTSGTIQETQYF.

This clonotype was recorded at least ten times. The V gene is TRBV3-1, the J gene TRBJ2-5, with D perhaps matching TRBD2 (5 bases). The germline V gene encodes CDR1 LGHDT and CDR2 YNNKEL (reference sequence). Trimming stripped 0 bases from V and 5 bases from J, with 10 bases between. This CDR3 is 14 amino acids long. The CDR3: CASSQDGSEETQYF. The DNA of the CDR3 is TGTGCCAGCAGCCAAGACGGTAGCGAGGAGACCCAGTACTTC.

The J gene is TRBJ1-1, the V gene TRBV4-1; D remains ambiguous. Germline V lookup: CDR1 MGHRA, CDR2 YSYEKL. The CDR3 runs to 15 residues. Trimming stripped 4 bases from V and 1 base from J, with 13 bases between. The CDR3 DNA follows: TGCGCCAGCAGCCTCGAGGGAGAAGGGAACACTGAAGCTTTCTTT. Residues: CASSLEGEGNTEAFF.

The chain links TRBV10-2 to TRBJ2-1; 8 bases agree with TRBD2. The CDR3 extends over 15 amino acids. From germline, CDR1 is WSHSY and CDR2 SAAADI. J lost 7 bases, V lost 3 bases, and 8 bases had no gene match. In DNA form, the CDR3 reads TGCGCCAGCAGTGACGGGGGTAGCGGGAAAAATGAGCAGTTCTTC. Protein sequence: CASSDGGSGKNEQFF.

This clonotype was seen a few times. V gene TRBV7-8 combines with J gene TRBJ2-4, with 7 bases fitting TRBD1. This CDR3 has 16 amino acids. V gave up 4 bases and J gave up 6 bases; unmatched junction bases: 12. Germline V gene sequence: CDR1 SGHVS, CDR2 FQNEAQ. The CDR3 reads CASSSRDSFMVNIQYF. In DNA, the CDR3 is TGTGCCAGCAGCTCGAGGGACAGTTTCATGGTAAACATTCAGTACTTC.

This clonotype was recorded at least ten times. The chain carries TRBV5-6 and TRBJ2-7; 11 bases agree with TRBD2. The ends lost 1 base at V and 5 bases at J; junction bases unmatched: 2. Looked up from germline, CDR1 is SGHDT and CDR2 is YYEEEE. This CDR3 has 14 residues. The DNA of the CDR3 is TGTGCCAGCAGCTTGACTAGCGGGAGAGACGAGCAGTACTTC. It is translated as CASSLTSGRDEQYF.

The chain couples TRBV14 to TRBJ2-2; 9 positions match TRBD1. V was pared by 4 bases and J by 4 bases, with 13 bases of the junction left unmatched. The germline V gene has CDR1 SGHDN and CDR2 FVKESK. The CDR3 totals 18 residues. The CDR3, as DNA: TGTGCCAGCAGCCGCGAGCCAAGGGACAGGGCCGGCACCGGGGAGCTGTTTTTT. As protein: CASSREPRDRAGTGELFF.

In its sample, this clonotype was seen many times. This rearrangement joins TRBV4-3 to TRBJ2-1; 12 bases match TRBD2. The trim removed 0 bases at V and 7 bases at J, leaving 10 bases unmatched. CDR1 and CDR2 from the germline V gene are LGHNA and YSLEER. The CDR3 runs 18 residues. CDR3 nucleotides: TGCGCCAGCAGCCAAGAGACCCTAGCGGGAGGGCCGGGGAATGAGCAGTTCTTC. It codes for CASSQETLAGGPGNEQFF.

In this sample, this clonotype turned up a few times. The V call is TRBV12-3 or TRBV12-4, the J call TRBJ1-1; D gene unclear. The CDR3 length is 15 residues. V was cut by 2 bases and J by 0 bases, with 10 bases left in between. CDR3 amino acids: CASSLSYELNTEAFF. The CDR3 DNA is TGTGCCAGCAGTTTATCTTACGAACTGAACACTGAAGCTTTCTTT.

The sample holds many counts of this clonotype. The chain combines TRBV12-3 or TRBV12-4 with TRBJ1-5; no clear D. The CDR3 is 13 residues long. V lost 7 bases and J 6 bases, leaving 13 bases between the germline ends. The CDR3 coding sequence is TGTGCCAGCAACCTGGAGGAGGGTCAGCCCCAGCATTTT. Amino acid sequence: CASNLEEGQPQHF.

The chain combines TRBV28 with TRBJ2-7, with D unclear. Between the trimmed V and J ends, which lost 6 bases and 3 bases, there was a span of 12 bases. The CDR3 contains 13 residues. The germline V gene encodes CDR1 MDHEN and CDR2 SYDVKM. The DNA of the CDR3 is TGTGCCAGCAGCCCTACAGAGGACTACGAGCAGTACTTC. Translating it yields CASSPTEDYEQYF. Filled out from reference TRBV28 and TRBJ2-7, the complete variable domain reads DVKVTQSSRYLVKRTGEKVFLECVQDMDHENMFWYRQDPGLGLRLIYFSYDVKMKEKGDIPEGYSVSREKKERFSLILESASTNQTSMYLCASSPTEDYEQYFGPGTRLTVT.

The CDR3 here is CASTNVDGVGMNTEAFF. CDR3 bases: TGTGCCAGCACCAACGTGGACGGGGTAGGCATGAACACTGAAGCTTTCTTT. J is TRBJ1-1 and V is TRBV11-2; no clear D. The V and J ends lost 7 bases and 0 bases respectively, with 21 bases between them. This CDR3 has 17 amino acids. Germline V CDR1 and CDR2: SGHAT, FQNNGV.

This rearrangement joins TRBV7-9 to TRBJ1-1; D might be TRBD1 (6 bases). Trimming left V 4 bases short and J 3 bases short, with 12 bases between. Germline lookup yields CDR1 SEHNR and CDR2 FQNEAQ (reference sequence). The CDR3 covers 14 residues. The CDR3 loop is CASSSQGIHTEAFF. Written as DNA, the CDR3 is TGTGCCAGCAGCTCACAGGGTATACACACTGAAGCTTTCTTT.

This clonotype has ten or more counts. V is TRBV7-3 and J is TRBJ2-3; 7 positions agree with TRBD2. V was clipped by 1 base and J by 6 bases; unmatched bases: 4. From germline, CDR1 is SGHTA and CDR2 FQGTGA. The CDR3 runs 14 residues. The CDR3 loop is CASSLIPGGDTQYF. Here the CDR3 DNA reads TGTGCCAGCAGCTTAATCCCGGGGGGTGATACGCAGTATTTT.

This clonotype was seen only a few times. The rearrangement uses TRBV7-9 and TRBJ2-3; 7 nucleotides align to TRBD2. J lost 2 bases, V lost 4 bases, and 12 bases had no gene match. The V gene's germline CDR1 is SEHNR and CDR2 FQNEAQ (reference sequence). CDR3 length: 17 residues. The CDR3, as DNA: TGTGCCAGCAGCTCCACCCCCGGGACTACTTACACAGATACGCAGTATTTT. Its protein is CASSSTPGTTYTDTQYF.

The chain is built from TRBV4-3 and TRBJ2-3, with 7 nucleotides matching TRBD2. The CDR3 length is 14 residues. V trimming: 11 bases; J trimming: 0 bases; junction bases outside the gene matches: 8. Germline assignment: CDR1 LGHNA and CDR2 YSLEER. This CDR3 is CAVGGQTSTDTQYF. The CDR3 DNA follows: TGCGCCGTGGGAGGGCAGACGAGCACAGATACGCAGTATTTT.